What follows is one T cell receptor (beta chain) and its context. This clone has only one observation. Its antigen is currently not known. No base qualities exist here, and no much larger clone lies one base off it. This entry is derived from a study of cytomegalovirus exposure and HLA in healthy donors (dated by TCRdb to about 2017). About the investigation overall: According to an earlier analysis of several hundred of the donors, some 180 million T cells yielded some 110 million unique TCR beta sequences and about 300 Gb of sequence data. Roughly 300 gigabases of sequencing data and around 90 million unique TCR sequences made up an early release that covered approximately 700 HLA-typed donors. Of the roughly 390 genotyped donors, approximately 80% were placed in the genetic ancestry cluster associated with self-reported Caucasian donors. The study aimed to test whether cataloging public T cell receptors could reveal signatures of past pathogen exposure. The study profiled the T cell repertoires of 500 to 800 subjects by immunosequencing and related them to cytomegalovirus serostatus. A separate validation cohort of 90 to 150 different subjects was used in addition to the roughly 700-subject first cohort. To predict cytomegalovirus infection status, the study combined high-throughput TCR immunosequencing, statistical association of individual TCRs with disease status, and machine learning. To study patterns of TCR occurrence, a later analysis re-analyzed previously published TCR beta repertoires from around 700 donors and added high-resolution HLA genotyping. In the later analysis, no new phenotypic data were used to find candidate immune exposures; instead, reliance was placed on TCR beta sequences and their occurrence across donors. An earlier analysis of approximately 500 of the donors applied high-throughput TCR beta sequencing to assess whether each TCR beta V gene segment acted as functional or pseudogenic. Donor age, sex, ethnicity and CMV serostatus were compiled together with the repertoire data. A later genetic analysis took genome-wide SNP genotypes for about three fifths of the roughly 670 donors and used that subset as a discovery cohort. All discovery cohort repertoires had been generated on a single sequencing platform. Both class I and class II loci were covered by HLA typing, at four-digit resolution. Typing coverage varied by locus: roughly 629-640 donors for A, B, C, DRB1 and DQB1; roughly 560 for DQA1; about 600 for DPA1; roughly 450 for DPB1. Because of strong linkage in the cohort, five DR-DQ haplotypes were treated as single units for association and clustering. On average, 235,054 unique TCR beta nucleotide sequences were sequenced per donor among roughly 430 genotyped donors of the cohort, with approximately 18% of those sequences being non-productive.

In total, roughly 710 healthy bone marrow donors made up the cohort. At the time of sampling, every cohort member was nominally healthy, though immune exposures that went unrecorded were likely present. The donor was CMV seronegative and was included in the group of a few hundred seronegative cohort members. Each donor provided a peripheral blood sample, and peripheral blood mononuclear cells were used for TCR beta sequencing. Genomic DNA extraction from the blood cell samples was performed with the Qiagen DNeasy Blood Extraction Kit. The library was obtained by the immunoSEQ multiplex PCR assay. A mixture of 60 forward primers for TCR Vbeta segments and 13 reverse primers for TCR Jbeta segments was used in the multiplex PCR. The CDR3 region of rearranged TCR beta genes was amplified from genomic DNA with a multiplex PCR assay. The amplified TCR beta libraries were sequenced on the Illumina HiSeq System as 87-base-pair reads. The authors' pipeline ran thus. In a later analysis, some 80 million unique TCR beta chains were counted across the roughly 610 repertoires, and approximately 9.9 million of these chains were shared by at least two donors. Raw reads were error-corrected and collapsed into unique sequences with a nearest-neighbor algorithm that merged closely related sequences to remove PCR and sequencing errors. CDR3 sequences were aligned to IMGT reference sequences to assign V, D and J gene segments. For a sequence to be retained, a match of at least six nucleotides to both a V gene segment and a J gene segment was required. A rearrangement counted as productive if the CDR3 had no stop codons and remained in frame with V and J, and every other rearrangement counted as non-productive. CDR3 was defined by IMGT convention, running from the second conserved V-encoded cysteine to the conserved J-encoded phenylalanine. The earlier analysis of 500 to 600 of the donors excluded sequences that lacked an unambiguous match to a single V gene segment. In an earlier analysis of about 590 of the donors, a V segment was called functional when productive rearrangements were above 56.7%, and segregating when the standard deviation between donors exceeded 5%. To diagnose cytomegalovirus status from the catalog of TCR beta chain sequences, a statistical classification framework was built. In a later analysis, TCR nucleotide sequences were compared against IMGT/GENE-DB human TR gene sequences so that V and J genes could be assigned. The TCRdist pipeline was used in a later analysis to assign CDR3 sequences and most-parsimonious VDJ recombination scenarios. In a later analysis, each TCR beta chain was defined by its CDR3 amino acid sequence together with its V-gene family, and reads without a unique V-gene family were excluded. A later analysis removed 592 highly shared, low-generation-probability nucleotide sequences to deal with suspected cross-contamination and a sequencing artifact. A later analysis calculated a clonal expansion index for each public chain from normalized within-repertoire ranks of inferred template counts. In a later analysis, generation probabilities were computed using a VDJ recombination model fitted to out-of-frame rearrangements, and the results were checked against IGoR. A later analysis scored TCR-TCR, TCR-HLA and TCR-CMV co-occurrence with hypergeometric tests, applying a repertoire-size bias correction to TCR pairs. To estimate false discovery rates, a later analysis permuted the HLA or CMV assignments 20 times. In a later analysis, co-occurring TCRs were grouped using DBSCAN, with TCRdist sequence similarity added in when clustering inside HLA-allele-positive subsets. For co-occurrence clustering, repertoires with fewer than 30,000 or more than 120,000 public chains were excluded, along with five repertoires with anomalous nucleotide sharing. What TCRdb holds here is the immuneACCESS table cut down to in-frame rearrangements. Part of the clones is not present; checked against another copy, under half of the missing clones reflect an unresolved V gene, and the others are unexplained. V and J calls and clone size follow that table, whereas D and trimming were derived from the DNA. This sample is represented by about 130,000 clones; roughly four fifths of them were singletons. The ten top clones hold around 2% of the sample.

As encoded in the germline V gene, CDR1 is MGHDK while CDR2 is SYGVNS. A distance of 12 bases separates the germline ends of V and J, which lose 3 bases and 1 base respectively. There are 15 amino acids in the CDR3, from cysteine to phenylalanine inclusive. CDR3 DNA is the only sequence kept; it has 45 bases, read in frame from the first base. Here is what the overall study found, with its caveats: Several of the top co-occurrence clusters appeared to be linked to parvovirus B19, influenza, CMV and Epstein-Barr virus, according to a later analysis. Correlated functional status among segregating V segments might reflect linkage disequilibrium, but an unknown experimental factor could not be ruled out. Because some donors lacked HLA typing at each locus, the association tests relied only on the typed subset. A later analysis associated about 16,000 TCR beta sequences with specific HLA alleles at a false discovery rate of 0.05. In vitro tests confirmed that a few of the cytomegalovirus-associated TCR beta chains recognize cytomegalovirus antigens. A later analysis found that most CMV-associated TCR beta chains appeared HLA-restricted, with HLA associations seemingly driven largely by CMV exposure. Assigning TCR associations to individual alleles was difficult when HLA alleles, especially DR and DQ, strongly co-occurred. The authors suggested that the approach could potentially be generalized to other disease states and immunological phenotypes. Most TCR sequences were seen in very few donors, while some public TCRs were found in many individuals. CMV serostatus was the only immune exposure information available for the cohort. According to a later genetic analysis, donors in an Asian-associated ancestry cluster had fewer N-insertions in productive TCRs than the approximately 700-donor mean. Only TCR beta chains were sequenced in this cohort, and the absence of alpha or paired-chain data limited detectable features. An earlier analysis of around 500 of the donors showed that most TCR beta V segments appeared in productive rearrangements either about 90% or about 30% of the time, which broadly matched IMGT annotations. In a later genetic analysis, a missense DCLRE1C variant was associated with V-gene and J-gene trimming of TCR beta chains, and the association was replicated in an independent cohort. Because the 87-base-pair reads could not distinguish some IMGT-functional V segments, including TRBV6-2 and TRBV6-3, those segments were excluded. Sequencing depth was assumed to be roughly uniform across donors in the presence/absence analyses, though that assumption may not hold. Compared with equally common non-associated chains, HLA-associated TCR beta chains in a later analysis were more clonally expanded and had lower generation probabilities. In both the original and validation cohorts, the classifier was reported to diagnose cytomegalovirus status with high specificity and sensitivity. According to a later analysis, TCR association rates differed among HLA loci, with DRB1 alleles showing the most associated TCRs and HLA-C alleles showing the fewest. A further reported finding was that TCR beta sequences accurately predicted the HLA-A and HLA-B alleles for most subjects in the first cohort. Over 15 rarely observed V segments, including chromosome 9 orphons, were excluded from the earlier analysis of a few hundred of the donors because counts were too low. A cluster of highly shared sequence variants was judged likely to be a technical artifact of the sequencing pipeline. The study gave a list of about 150 TCR beta chains associated with cytomegalovirus.

Material for sequencing was PBMCs. The sequence was collected from a man aged 25-45 years in good health and CMV-seronegative. The rearranged chain carries TRBV25-1 and TRBJ2-5; possibly the D gene is TRBD2, per 6 matching bases. CDR3 reads: CASSDSSVTQETQYF. The base sequence is TGTGCCAGCAGTGATTCTAGCGTGACCCAAGAGACCCAGTACTTC.